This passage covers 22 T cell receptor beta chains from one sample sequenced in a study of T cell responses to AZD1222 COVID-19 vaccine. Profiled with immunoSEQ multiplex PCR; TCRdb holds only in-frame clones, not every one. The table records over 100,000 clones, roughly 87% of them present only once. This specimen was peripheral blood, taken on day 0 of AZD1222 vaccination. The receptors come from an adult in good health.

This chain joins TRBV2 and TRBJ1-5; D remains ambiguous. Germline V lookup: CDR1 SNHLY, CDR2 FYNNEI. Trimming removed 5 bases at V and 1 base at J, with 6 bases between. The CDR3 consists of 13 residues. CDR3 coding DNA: TGTGCCAGCAGTTGGTTAAGCAATCAGCCCCAGCATTTT. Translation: CASSWLSNQPQHF.

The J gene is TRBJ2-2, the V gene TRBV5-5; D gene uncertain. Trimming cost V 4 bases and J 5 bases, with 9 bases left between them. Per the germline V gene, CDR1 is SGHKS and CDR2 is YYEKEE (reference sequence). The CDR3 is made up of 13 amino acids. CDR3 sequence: CASSAEWTGELFF. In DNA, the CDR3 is TGTGCCAGCAGCGCGGAGTGGACCGGGGAGCTGTTTTTT.

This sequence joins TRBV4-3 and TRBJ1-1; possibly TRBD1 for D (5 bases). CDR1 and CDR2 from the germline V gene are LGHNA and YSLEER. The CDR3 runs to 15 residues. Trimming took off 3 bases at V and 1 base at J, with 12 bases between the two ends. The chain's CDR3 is CASSHASGGNTEAFF. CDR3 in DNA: TGCGCCAGCAGCCATGCTTCTGGGGGGAACACTGAAGCTTTCTTT.

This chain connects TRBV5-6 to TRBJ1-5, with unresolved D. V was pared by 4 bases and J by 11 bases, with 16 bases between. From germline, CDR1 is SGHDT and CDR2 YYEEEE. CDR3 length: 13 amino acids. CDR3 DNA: TGTGCCAGCAGCCCTGGAACGGCCAAGTCCCAGCATTTT. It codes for CASSPGTAKSQHF.

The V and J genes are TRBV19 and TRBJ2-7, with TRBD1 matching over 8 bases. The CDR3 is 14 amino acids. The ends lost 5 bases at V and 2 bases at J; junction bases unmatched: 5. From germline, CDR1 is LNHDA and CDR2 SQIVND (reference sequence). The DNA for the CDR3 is TGTGCCAGTAGTTCCGGGACAGGACCCTACGAGCAGTACTTC. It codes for CASSSGTGPYEQYF. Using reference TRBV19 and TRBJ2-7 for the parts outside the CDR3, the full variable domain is DGGITQSPKYLFRKEGQNVTLSCEQNLNHDAMYWYRQDPGQGLRLIYYSQIVNDFQKGDIAEGYSVSREKKESFPLTVTSAQKNPTAFYLCASSSGTGPYEQYFGPGTRLTVT.

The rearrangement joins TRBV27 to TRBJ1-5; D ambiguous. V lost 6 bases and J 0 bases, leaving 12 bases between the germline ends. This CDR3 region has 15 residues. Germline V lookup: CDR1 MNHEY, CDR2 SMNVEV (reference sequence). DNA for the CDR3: TGTGCCAGCAGCCTTGAGGGCAGTAGCAATCAGCCCCAGCATTTT. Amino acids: CASSLEGSSNQPQHF.

As DNA, the CDR3 is TGTGCCAGCAGTTTAATGGGGGGGAAAGAGACCCAGTACTTC. It yields the protein CASSLMGGKETQYF. The chain has TRBV27 and TRBJ2-5, with TRBD2 identical over 7 bases. Germline V gene data show CDR1 as MNHEY and CDR2 as SMNVEV (reference sequence). The CDR3 is 14 residues long. The V and J ends lost 2 bases and 3 bases, in that order; junction bases with no gene match: 3.

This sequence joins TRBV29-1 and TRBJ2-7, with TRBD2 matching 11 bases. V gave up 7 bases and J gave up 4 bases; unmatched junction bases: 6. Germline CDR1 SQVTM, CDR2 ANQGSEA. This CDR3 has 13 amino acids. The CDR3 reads CSARLAGGYEQYF. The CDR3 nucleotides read TGCAGCGCCCGCTTAGCGGGGGGGTACGAGCAGTACTTC.

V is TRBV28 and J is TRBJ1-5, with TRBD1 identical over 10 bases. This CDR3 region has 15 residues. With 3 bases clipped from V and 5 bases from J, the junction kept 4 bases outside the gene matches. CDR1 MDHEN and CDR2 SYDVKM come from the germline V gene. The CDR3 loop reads CASSLTGGAYQPQHF. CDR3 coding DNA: TGTGCCAGCAGTTTGACAGGGGGCGCTTATCAGCCCCAGCATTTT. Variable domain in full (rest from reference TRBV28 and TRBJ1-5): DVKVTQSSRYLVKRTGEKVFLECVQDMDHENMFWYRQDPGLGLRLIYFSYDVKMKEKGDIPEGYSVSREKKERFSLILESASTNQTSMYLCASSLTGGAYQPQHFGDGTRLSIL.

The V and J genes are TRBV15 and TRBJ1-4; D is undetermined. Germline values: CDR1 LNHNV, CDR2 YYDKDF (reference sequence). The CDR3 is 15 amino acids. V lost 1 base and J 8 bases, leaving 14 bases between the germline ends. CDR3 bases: TGTGCCACCAGCAGAGGAGGTCTTACGGGAGAAAAACTGTTTTTT. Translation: CATSRGGLTGEKLFF.

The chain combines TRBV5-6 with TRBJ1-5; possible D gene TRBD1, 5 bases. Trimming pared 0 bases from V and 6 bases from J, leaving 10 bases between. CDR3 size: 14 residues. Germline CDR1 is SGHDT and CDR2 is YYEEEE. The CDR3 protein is CASSLGGGTQPQHF. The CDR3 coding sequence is TGTGCCAGCAGCTTGGGTGGGGGGACTCAGCCCCAGCATTTT.

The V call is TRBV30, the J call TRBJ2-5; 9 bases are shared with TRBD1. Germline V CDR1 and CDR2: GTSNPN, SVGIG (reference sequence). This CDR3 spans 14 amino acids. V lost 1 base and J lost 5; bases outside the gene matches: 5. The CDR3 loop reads CAWSARTGVETQYF. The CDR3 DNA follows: TGTGCCTGGAGTGCACGGACAGGGGTGGAGACCCAGTACTTC.

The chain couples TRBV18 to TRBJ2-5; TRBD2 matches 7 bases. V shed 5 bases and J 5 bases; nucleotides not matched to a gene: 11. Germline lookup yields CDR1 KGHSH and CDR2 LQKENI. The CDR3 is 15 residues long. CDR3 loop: CASSLNSGTMETQYF. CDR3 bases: TGTGCCAGCTCATTAAACTCCGGGACTATGGAGACCCAGTACTTC.

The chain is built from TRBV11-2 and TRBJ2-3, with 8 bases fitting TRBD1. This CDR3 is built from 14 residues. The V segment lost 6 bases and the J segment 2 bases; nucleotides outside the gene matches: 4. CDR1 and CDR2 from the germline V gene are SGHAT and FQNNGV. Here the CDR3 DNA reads TGTGCCAGCAGGTTGACAGGGGACACAGATACGCAGTATTTT. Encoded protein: CASRLTGDTDTQYF.

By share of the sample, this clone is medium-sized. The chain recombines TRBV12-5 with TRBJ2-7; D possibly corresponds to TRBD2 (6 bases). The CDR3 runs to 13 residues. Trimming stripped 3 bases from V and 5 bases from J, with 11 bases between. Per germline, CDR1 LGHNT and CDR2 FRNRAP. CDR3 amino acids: CASGFSGSDEQYF. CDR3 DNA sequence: TGTGCTAGTGGTTTCTCCGGGAGTGACGAGCAGTACTTC.

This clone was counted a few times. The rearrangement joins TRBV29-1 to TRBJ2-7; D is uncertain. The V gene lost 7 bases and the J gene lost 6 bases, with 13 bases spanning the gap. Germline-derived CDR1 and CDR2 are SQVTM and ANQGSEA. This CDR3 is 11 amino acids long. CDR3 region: CSADTSAEQYF. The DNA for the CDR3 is TGCAGCGCAGACACCAGCGCCGAGCAGTACTTC.

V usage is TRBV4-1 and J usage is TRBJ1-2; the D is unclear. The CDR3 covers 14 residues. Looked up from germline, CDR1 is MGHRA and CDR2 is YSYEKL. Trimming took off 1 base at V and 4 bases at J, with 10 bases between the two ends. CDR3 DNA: TGCGCCAGCAGCCAAGTTCTTCAGTTCTATGGCTACACCTTC. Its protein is CASSQVLQFYGYTF.

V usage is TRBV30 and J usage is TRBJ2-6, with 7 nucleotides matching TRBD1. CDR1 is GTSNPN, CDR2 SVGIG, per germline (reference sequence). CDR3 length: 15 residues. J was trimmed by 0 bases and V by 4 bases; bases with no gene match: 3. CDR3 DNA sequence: TGTGCCTGGAAGGGGGACAGCTCTGGGGCCAACGTCCTGACTTTC. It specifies CAWKGDSSGANVLTF.

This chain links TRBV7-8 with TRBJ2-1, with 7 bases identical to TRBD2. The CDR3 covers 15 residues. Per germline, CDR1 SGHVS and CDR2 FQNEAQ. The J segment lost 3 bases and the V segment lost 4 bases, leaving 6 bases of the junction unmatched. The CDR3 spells CASSSTWGGYNEQFF. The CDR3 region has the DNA TGTGCCAGCAGCTCCACATGGGGGGGCTACAATGAGCAGTTCTTC. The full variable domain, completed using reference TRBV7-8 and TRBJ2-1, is GAGVSQSPRYKVAKRGQDVALRCDPISGHVSLFWYQQALGQGPEFLTYFQNEAQLDKSGLPSDRFFAERPEGSVSTLKIQRTQQEDSAVYLCASSSTWGGYNEQFFGPGTRLTVL.

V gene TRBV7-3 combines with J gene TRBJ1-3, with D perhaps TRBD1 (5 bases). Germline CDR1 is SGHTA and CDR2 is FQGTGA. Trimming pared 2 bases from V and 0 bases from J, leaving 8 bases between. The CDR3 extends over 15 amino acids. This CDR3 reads CASSLGGGSGNTIYF. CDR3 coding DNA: TGTGCCAGCAGCTTAGGTGGGGGCTCTGGAAACACCATATATTTT.

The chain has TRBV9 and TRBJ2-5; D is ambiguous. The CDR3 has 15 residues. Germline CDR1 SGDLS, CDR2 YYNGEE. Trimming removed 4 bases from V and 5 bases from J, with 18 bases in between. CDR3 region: CASSPRPRLVETQYF. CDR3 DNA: TGTGCCAGCAGCCCCCGACCTAGGCTGGTGGAGACCCAGTACTTC.

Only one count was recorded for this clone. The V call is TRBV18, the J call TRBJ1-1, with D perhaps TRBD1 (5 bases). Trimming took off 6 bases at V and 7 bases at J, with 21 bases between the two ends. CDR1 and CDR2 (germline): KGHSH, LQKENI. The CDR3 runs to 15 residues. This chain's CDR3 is CASSGVRGLENEAFF. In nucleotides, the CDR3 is TGTGCCAGCTCCGGGGTTCGGGGCCTAGAAAATGAAGCTTTCTTT.